The subject of this entry is one T cell receptor beta chain. V was clipped by 0 bases and J by 0 bases; unmatched bases: 13. Germline loops: CDR1 SGHRS, CDR2 YFSETQ. The CDR3 sequence is 19 residues long. The data belong to a study of blood T cell repertoires in COVID-19. Profiled with immunoSEQ multiplex PCR; TCRdb holds only in-frame clones, not every one. The sample lists about 360,000 clones, around nine tenths seen once, with about 3% in the top ten. Sequencing was done on a sample of peripheral blood. The sequence came from a human donor in a cohort sampled during active COVID-19. The chain links TRBV5-1 to TRBJ2-3, with TRBD2 identical over 7 bases. CDR3 bases: TGCGCCAGCAGCTTGGGATCGGGGACTATCTCTACAAGCACAGATACGCAGTATTTT. Encoded protein: CASSLGSGTISTSTDTQYF.